Listed below are T cell receptor beta chains from one sample, sequenced in a study of response to subunit inactivated influenza vaccine. Using its own MiXCR run on the RT-PCR reads, TCRdb lists one record per CDR3 protein. In the table there are around 530,000 distinct CDR3 sequences, approximately 10% of which are singletons. The material sequenced was PBMCs from blood, taken on the day of vaccination. These receptors were collected from a man in his forties or fifties who received an inactivated influenza vaccine. Each CDR3 is given without its conserved first and last residue.

j_gene,v_gene,CDR3aa
TRBJ1-2,TRBV7-9,ASSLVYGYT
TRBJ2-2,TRBV6-1,ASRSASSTGELF
TRBJ1-3,TRBV9,ASSPGTVGGNTIY
TRBJ2-7,TRBV18,ASSPLHRDRAYEQY
TRBJ2-3,TRBV9,ASSPTQLDTQY
TRBJ2-2,TRBV6-2/TRBV6-3,ASSKQGIAGELF
TRBJ1-2,TRBV11-2,ASSLDRDSAPGYT
TRBJ2-7,TRBV4-1,ASSRVSSGRPYEQY
TRBJ2-7,TRBV11-2,ASSLYSGGASEQY
TRBJ2-1,TRBV6-5,ASSYSGAGGLEQF
TRBJ1-1,TRBV14,ASSQILNTEAF
TRBJ1-5,TRBV6-2/TRBV6-3,ASSYAFSNQPQH
TRBJ2-5,TRBV4-3,ASSRGQGRDKWGETQY
TRBJ1-5,TRBV29-1,SVRSSGDQPQH
TRBJ1-5,TRBV10-2,ASSREPGGSNQPQH
TRBJ2-6,TRBV24-1,ATSDMDASGANVLT
TRBJ1-1,TRBV7-2,ASSLGTHNTEAF
TRBJ2-7,TRBV3-1,ASSQPGQGSEQY
TRBJ1-2,TRBV7-2,ASSPRGALKNYGYT
TRBJ2-3,TRBV28,ASSLFGTGGAADTQY
TRBJ2-2,TRBV11-1,ASSLGLAGDRDTGELF
TRBJ2-1,TRBV12-3/TRBV12-4,ASSLREGGNEQF
TRBJ2-7,TRBV7-2,ASSPDRVLGEQY
TRBJ2-2,TRBV7-2,ASSLEGLPRSGELF
TRBJ2-1,TRBV15,ATSLDSGRSSYNEQF
TRBJ2-3,TRBV10-2,ASSSSRIHTQY
TRBJ1-2,TRBV7-2,ASSLAVQTTNYGYT